These 9 T cell receptor beta chains came from one sample sequenced in a study of T cells in Graves' hyperthyroidism and ophthalmopathy. What was amplified from RNA transcripts were TCR beta CDR3 regions. Using the HTBI primer set, a first-round RT-PCR was run on the TCR CDR3. TCRdb reprocessed the multiplex PCR reads with MiXCR, giving one entry per CDR3 protein. The data contain a few hundred thousand distinct CDR3 sequences, roughly 14% of them singletons. The sample was blood. These receptors all stem from a woman under 30 with Graves' hyperthyroidism.

This clonotype was recorded at least ten times. The chain combines TRBV7-2 with TRBJ2-1; no clear D. Trimming cost V 3 bases and J 0 bases, with 9 bases left between them. The CDR3 consists of 15 residues. The V gene's germline CDR1 is SGHTA and CDR2 FQGNSA. The DNA of the CDR3 is TGTGCCAGCAGCTTCGACGGCCGCTCCTACAATGAGCAGTTCTTC. Residues: CASSFDGRSYNEQFF.

Many counts were recorded for this clonotype. The chain recombines TRBV7-4 with TRBJ1-2; 8 bases agree with TRBD1. The CDR3 runs to 13 residues. J was trimmed by 7 bases and V by 5 bases; bases with no gene match: 6. Germline values: CDR1 SGHVT, CDR2 SQSDAQ. CDR3 coding DNA: TGTGCCAGCAGCGTCCGACAGGGGATTGGCTACACCTTC. Its protein product is CASSVRQGIGYTF.

This clonotype showed up many times. V and J are TRBV7-3 and TRBJ2-3; TRBD1 is a possible D gene (5 bases). The CDR3 has 14 residues. Germline lookup yields CDR1 SGHTA and CDR2 FQGTGA. V shed 2 bases and J shed 2 bases, with 8 bases lying between them. The CDR3 sequence: CASSLQGATDTQYF. In nucleotides, the CDR3 is TGTGCCAGCAGCTTACAGGGTGCCACAGATACGCAGTATTTT.

This clonotype was detected a few times. With a much larger clone just one base away, this may be a read error. The CDR3 loop is CASSLGTCRGGQGITGELFF. DNA for the CDR3: TGTGCCAGCAGCTTAGGGACATGCCGAGGGGGGCAAGGAATCACCGGGGAGCTGTTTTTT. The rearrangement links TRBV7-2 to TRBJ2-2, with D perhaps given as TRBD1 or TRBD2 (6 bases each). Trimming stripped 1 base from V and 4 bases from J, with 25 bases between. The CDR3 is 20 residues long. Germline V gene data show CDR1 as SGHTA and CDR2 as FQGNSA.

The sample holds many counts of this clonotype. The CDR3 region is CASSLSGASGRYGYTF. As DNA, the CDR3 is TGTGCCAGCAGTTTATCGGGGGCCTCAGGAAGGTATGGCTACACCTTC. This sequence joins TRBV27 and TRBJ1-2; tentative D call: TRBD1 (6 bases). CDR3 size: 16 residues. V was clipped by 0 bases and J by 5 bases, with 16 bases between them. Germline values: CDR1 MNHEY, CDR2 SMNVEV (reference sequence).

This rearrangement joins TRBV4-1 to TRBJ2-1; no reliable D call. CDR3 size: 14 residues. With 0 bases removed from V and 2 bases from J, the gap between germline ends came to 5 bases. Germline values: CDR1 MGHRA, CDR2 YSYEKL. The CDR3 sequence is CASSQDRAYNEQFF. Written as DNA, the CDR3 is TGCGCCAGCAGCCAAGATCGAGCCTACAATGAGCAGTTCTTC.

This chain uses TRBV14 with TRBJ1-2; D possibly corresponds to TRBD1 (6 bases). With 0 bases removed from V and 6 bases from J, the gap between germline ends came to 14 bases. CDR1 is SGHDN and CDR2 is FVKESK in the germline V gene. This CDR3 is built from 15 residues. The CDR3, as DNA: TGTGCCAGCAGCCAAGATGGGGGGCGCGGTCATGGCTACACCTTC. Translation: CASSQDGGRGHGYTF.

This clonotype was recorded at least ten times. The genes are TRBV29-1 and TRBJ2-3, with 7 bases fitting TRBD2. V was clipped by 3 bases and J by 2 bases; unmatched bases: 5. There are 14 residues in the CDR3. The V gene's germline CDR1 is SQVTM and CDR2 ANQGSEA. CDR3 in amino acids: CSVDLGRVTDTQYF. The CDR3 nucleotides read TGCAGCGTTGATCTAGGGAGGGTCACAGATACGCAGTATTTT.

The rearrangement joins TRBV25-1 to TRBJ2-1; D remains unclear. V dropped 7 bases and J dropped 6 bases, with 10 bases sitting between them. The length of the CDR3 is 12 residues. Germline V lookup: CDR1 MGHDK, CDR2 SYGVNS. The CDR3 sequence is CASTSGFNEQFF. DNA for the CDR3: TGTGCCAGCACCTCCGGTTTCAATGAGCAGTTCTTC.